Shown below are 25 T cell receptor beta chains from a single sample sequenced in a study of T cell repertoires in cytomegalovirus infection. These receptors are not linked to any known antigen. TCRdb processed the reads anew with MiXCR; each CDR3 protein has one entry. The sample carries about 340,000 distinct CDR3 sequences, 25% to 35% recorded once. Specimen: cultured PBMCs, collected from culture after CMV antigen stimulation. The receptors originated from a human donor in good health (CMV status not recorded). Some clones in this sample may be carry-over from other donors' samples.

This clonotype has more than one count but fewer than ten. The chain couples TRBV6-5 to TRBJ2-7, with 8 bases that match TRBD1. There are 13 residues in the CDR3. In germline, CDR1 is MNHEY, CDR2 SVGAGI. V dropped 2 bases and J dropped 4; count of bases not matched to a gene: 1. CDR3 nucleotides: TGTGCCAGCAGTTACCGACAGGGGTACGAGCAGTACTTC. Residues: CASSYRQGYEQYF.

This clonotype was detected only a few times. This chain connects TRBV19 to TRBJ1-2; D possibly corresponds to TRBD1 (6 bases). CDR1 is LNHDA and CDR2 is SQIVND in the germline V gene (reference sequence). This CDR3 is built from 15 residues. V was cut by 2 bases and J by 2 bases, with 12 bases left in between. DNA of the CDR3: TGTGCCAGTAGTATATTATCTGGACAGAACTATGGCTACACCTTC. The encoded protein is CASSILSGQNYGYTF.

The chain combines TRBV28 with TRBJ1-6; possible D gene TRBD1, 5 bases. V was trimmed by 6 bases and J by 9 bases, leaving 12 bases between them. Germline V gives CDR1 MDHEN, CDR2 SYDVKM. CDR3 length equals 13 residues. The CDR3 protein is CASRPRQISPLHF. For the CDR3, the DNA is TGTGCCAGCAGACCTCGACAGATTTCACCCCTCCACTTT.

This chain joins TRBV12-3 or TRBV12-4 and TRBJ2-4; D is ambiguous. The CDR3 spans 12 residues. V was clipped by 4 bases and J by 9 bases, with 10 bases between them. The CDR3: CASSSLSGIQYF. The CDR3 region has the DNA TGTGCCAGCAGTTCCTTATCAGGCATTCAGTACTTC.

A single count supports this clonotype. The chain recombines TRBV11-3 with TRBJ2-1, with TRBD1 identical over 10 bases. With 5 bases clipped from V and 3 bases from J, the junction kept 4 bases outside the gene matches. The CDR3 sequence is 15 residues long. In germline, CDR1 is SGHNT, CDR2 YENEEA. CDR3 sequence: CASSLGTGDYNEQFF. CDR3 in DNA: TGTGCCAGCAGCCTGGGGACAGGGGACTACAATGAGCAGTTCTTC.

This clonotype was detected a few times. The rearrangement uses TRBV9 and TRBJ2-1, with 9 positions matching TRBD2. The CDR3 loop spans 15 amino acids. Germline loops: CDR1 SGDLS, CDR2 YYNGEE. The junction had 7 bases not matched to a gene; V was cut back by 3 bases and J by 6 bases. For the CDR3, the DNA is TGTGCCAGCAGCGAGAGTAGCGGGAGAACCAATGAGCAGTTCTTC. It is translated as CASSESSGRTNEQFF. The full variable domain, in which reference TRBV9 and TRBJ2-1 provide the parts outside the CDR3, is DSGVTQTPKHLITATGQRVTLRCSPRSGDLSVYWYQQSLDQGLQFLIQYYNGEERAKGNILERFSAQQFPDLHSELNLSSLELGDSALYFCASSESSGRTNEQFFGPGTRLTVL.

Sample share makes this clonotype medium-sized (0.01 to 0.1%). The J gene is TRBJ2-1, the V gene TRBV7-2; the D is unclear. This CDR3 is built from 13 residues. V was shortened by 1 base and J by 1 base, with 2 bases between the two germline ends. Germline values: CDR1 SGHTA, CDR2 FQGNSA. Written as DNA, the CDR3 is TGTGCCAGCAGCTTAGGGTCCTACAATGAGCAGTTCTTC. It codes for CASSLGSYNEQFF.

The CDR3 region is CSSGGDRESSTIYF. The DNA for the CDR3 is TGCAGTTCAGGAGGGGACAGGGAGTCAAGCACCATATATTTT. The chain links TRBV20-1 to TRBJ1-3; 9 bases line up with TRBD1. J was trimmed by 9 bases and V by 8 bases; bases with no gene match: 14. Germline CDR1 and CDR2: DFQATT and SNEGSKA (reference sequence). The CDR3 has 14 residues.

The rearrangement joins TRBV10-3 to TRBJ2-3, with TRBD2 matching 8 bases. The CDR3 is 14 amino acids. Germline trimming cut 6 bases from V and 3 bases from J; bases unmatched to any gene: 5. The germline gives CDR1 ENHRY, CDR2 SYGVKD. CDR3 nucleotides: TGTGCCATCAGAGGCGGGAGGAGGACAGATACGCAGTATTTT. Its translation is CAIRGGRRTDTQYF.

The rearrangement links TRBV27 to TRBJ2-1, with D uncertain. CDR1 MNHEY and CDR2 SMNVEV come from the germline V gene (reference sequence). The V end lost 6 bases, the J end lost 0 bases, and 15 bases lay between the germline ends. The CDR3 is 16 residues long. CDR3 loop: CASSLGFIDSYNEQFF. The DNA for the CDR3 is TGTGCCAGCAGCTTAGGGTTTATAGACTCCTACAATGAGCAGTTCTTC.

The chain combines TRBV4-2 with TRBJ1-2, with D possibly TRBD1 on 6 matching bases. The CDR3 covers 15 residues. The germline V gene has CDR1 LGHNA and CDR2 YNFKEQ. V was shortened by 3 bases and J by 0 bases, with 11 bases between the two germline ends. This chain's CDR3 is CASSQAGESNYGYTF. The CDR3, as DNA: TGTGCCAGCAGCCAGGCAGGGGAATCTAACTATGGCTACACCTTC.

The genes are TRBV28 and TRBJ1-4, with 8 bases matching TRBD1. The CDR3 has 16 residues. Germline V gene sequence: CDR1 MDHEN, CDR2 SYDVKM. With 4 bases clipped from V and 0 bases from J, the junction kept 4 bases outside the gene matches. CDR3: CASSSPGGSTNEKLFF. Written as DNA, the CDR3 is TGTGCCAGCAGTTCCCCAGGGGGCTCAACTAATGAAAAACTGTTTTTT.

The DNA of the CDR3 is TGTGCCAGCAGTTACTCGCGGGGGGCTGATGGCTACACCTTC. This translates into CASSYSRGADGYTF. This sequence joins TRBV6-6 and TRBJ1-2; D is perhaps TRBD1 (6 bases). Germline assignment: CDR1 MNHNY and CDR2 SVGAGI (reference sequence). This CDR3 comprises 14 residues. Trimming removed 0 bases at V and 6 bases at J, with 11 bases between.

This clonotype has just a few counts. The V call is TRBV12-3 or TRBV12-4, the J call TRBJ2-7; D gene ambiguous. The CDR3 covers 12 residues. V lost 1 base and J 4 bases, leaving 5 bases between the germline ends. For the CDR3, the DNA is TGTGCCAGCAGTTTAGGTCGGTACGAGCAGTACTTC. Translating it yields CASSLGRYEQYF.

V and J are TRBV7-2 and TRBJ2-1; 7 bases match TRBD2. Germline trimming cut 6 bases from V and 6 bases from J; bases unmatched to any gene: 11. This CDR3 spans 15 amino acids. Germline values: CDR1 SGHTA, CDR2 FQGNSA. CDR3: CASSPEGTIPNEQFF. As DNA, the CDR3 is TGTGCCAGCAGTCCCGAGGGGACTATCCCCAATGAGCAGTTCTTC.

This clonotype was picked up a small number of times. The chain carries TRBV19 and TRBJ2-3, with D possibly called TRBD1 or TRBD2 (6 bases each). Trimming removed 5 bases from V and 0 bases from J, with 15 bases in between. CDR1 is LNHDA, CDR2 SQIVND, per germline (reference sequence). The length of the CDR3 is 16 residues. The CDR3 loop is CASSATRGRSTDTQYF. CDR3 DNA: TGTGCCAGTAGTGCCACCCGGGGGCGAAGCACAGATACGCAGTATTTT.

This clonotype has only a few counts. This rearrangement joins TRBV5-1 to TRBJ2-7; 12 bases agree with TRBD2. The germline V gene has CDR1 SGHRS and CDR2 YFSETQ. The CDR3 loop spans 15 amino acids. V lost 0 bases to trimming and J lost 9 bases; unmatched junction nucleotides: 7. The CDR3 DNA reads TGCGCCAGCAGCTTGGCCGCGACTAGCGGGAGTGTGCAGTACTTC. Its protein is CASSLAATSGSVQYF.

This sequence joins TRBV7-3 and TRBJ1-6, with a weak D call TRBD1 (5 bases). Trimming left V 1 base short and J 9 bases short, with 16 bases between. Germline V CDR1 and CDR2: SGHTA, FQGTGA. The CDR3 is 16 amino acids. CDR3 nucleotide sequence: TGTGCCAGCAGCTTAATGTCCAGGGCGCAAGGTTCACCCCTCCACTTT. It yields the protein CASSLMSRAQGSPLHF.

J is TRBJ1-1 and V is TRBV12-3 or TRBV12-4, with D maybe TRBD1 (5 bases). The CDR3 length is 15 residues. The V and J ends lost 8 bases and 6 bases respectively, with 22 bases between them. Here the CDR3 reads CASHNNPGVLSEAFF. DNA of the CDR3: TGTGCCAGCCACAATAACCCGGGGGTGTTGTCTGAAGCTTTCTTT.

The chain is built from TRBV20-1 and TRBJ1-6; D possibly corresponds to TRBD1 (5 bases). Trimming shortened V by 1 base and J by 7 bases, and 20 bases separated the two germline ends. Germline CDR1 reads DFQATT; CDR2 reads SNEGSKA (reference sequence). CDR3 length: 17 amino acids. The DNA for the CDR3 is TGCAGTGCTAGAGGGGGGTCCGAGGGTTTCGCGAATTCACCCCTCCACTTT. It translates to CSARGGSEGFANSPLHF.

This rearrangement joins TRBV12-3 or TRBV12-4 to TRBJ1-2; 9 nucleotides line up with TRBD1. The CDR3 runs to 15 residues. With V trimmed by 6 bases and J by 10 bases, 15 bases remained unmatched. The CDR3 DNA reads as TGTGCCAGCAGCAATCTGGGACAGGGCCAGTGGAACTACACCTTC. It translates to CASSNLGQGQWNYTF.

CDR3 in DNA: TGTGCCAGCAGAGGACAGCTTGAAGCTTTCTTT. It encodes CASRGQLEAFF. The J gene is TRBJ1-1, the V gene TRBV28; tentative D call: TRBD1 (6 bases). V was clipped by 6 bases and J by 7 bases, with 9 bases between them. The germline V gene has CDR1 MDHEN and CDR2 SYDVKM. CDR3 length equals 11 residues.

J is TRBJ1-1 and V is TRBV2, with 7 bases aligning to TRBD1. After removal of 6 bases from V and 3 bases from J, the junction contained 7 bases not matched to a gene. The CDR3 has 14 residues. Germline V gene sequence: CDR1 SNHLY, CDR2 FYNNEI. The CDR3 loop is CASSDRARDTEAFF. The CDR3 nucleotides are TGTGCCAGCAGCGACAGGGCCCGTGACACTGAAGCTTTCTTT.

Concerning this clonotype: The junction differs from germline at one of its ends, possibly a read error. The V and J genes are TRBV6-1 and TRBJ2-1; D is ambiguous. CDR3 length: 15 amino acids. Germline CDR1 and CDR2: MNHNS and SASEGT. DNA for the CDR3: TGTGCCAGCAGTGAAAGTCTACCCTCCTTCAATGAGCAGTTCTTC. This encodes CASSESLPSFNEQFF.

V usage is TRBV7-6 and J usage is TRBJ2-7, with 13 bases fitting TRBD2. The germline gives CDR1 SGHVS, CDR2 FNYEAQ. The CDR3 covers 17 residues. The trim removed 1 base at V and 0 bases at J, leaving 3 bases unmatched. For the CDR3, the DNA is TGTGCCAGCAGCTTAGGACTAGCGGGGGGCGCCTCCTACGAGCAGTACTTC. Its protein product is CASSLGLAGGASYEQYF.